The 11 T cell receptor beta chains in this list originate from one sample, sequenced in a study of blood T cell repertoires in COVID-19. The protocol was immunoSEQ multiplex PCR, while the TCRdb copy is restricted to in-frame clones and leaves out a portion. The sample lists roughly 200,000 clones; about 88% were seen once. Specimen: peripheral blood. These receptors were collected from an elderly woman with acute or convalescent COVID-19.

V usage is TRBV18 and J usage is TRBJ1-3; perhaps TRBD1 as D (5 bases). The CDR3 consists of 19 residues. Germline assignment: CDR1 KGHSH and CDR2 LQKENI. Trimming pared 5 bases from V and 0 bases from J, leaving 23 bases between. In DNA form, the CDR3 reads TGTGCCAGCTCAAGTGTTACCATGGGGACTACGGGCTCTGGAAACACCATATATTTT. Translation gives CASSSVTMGTTGSGNTIYF. Complete variable domain (other parts from reference TRBV18 and TRBJ1-3): NAGVMQNPRHLVRRRGQEARLRCSPMKGHSHVYWYRQLPEEGLKFMVYLQKENIIDESGMPKERFSAEFPKEGPSILRIQQVVRGDSAAYFCASSSVTMGTTGSGNTIYFGEGSWLTVV.

CDR3 coding DNA: TGCGCCAGCAGCTTGGAGCCTAGCGGGAGTATTTACAATGAGCAGTTCTTC. Its protein is CASSLEPSGSIYNEQFF. This rearrangement joins TRBV5-1 to TRBJ2-1, with 10 nucleotides matching TRBD2. V lost 0 bases and J lost 4; bases outside the gene matches: 7. The CDR3 runs 17 residues. Per the germline V gene, CDR1 is SGHRS and CDR2 is YFSETQ.

This clone was counted a few times. This chain joins TRBV6-5 and TRBJ2-7; possible D gene TRBD2, 5 bases. From germline, CDR1 is MNHEY and CDR2 SVGAGI. The CDR3 extends over 14 amino acids. Between the trimmed V and J ends, which lost 0 bases and 3 bases, there was a span of 9 bases. This chain's CDR3 is CASSYSPGYYEQYF. The CDR3, as DNA: TGTGCCAGCAGTTACTCACCGGGGTACTACGAGCAGTACTTC.

As for this clone: Distinct nucleotide sequences in the sample also encode this CDR3. The rearrangement links TRBV11-2 to TRBJ2-1; D gene unclear. This CDR3 spans 15 amino acids. V shed 1 base and J shed 0 bases, with 7 bases lying between them. Germline lookup yields CDR1 SGHAT and CDR2 FQNNGV. The CDR3, as DNA: TGTGCCAGCAGCTTAGGCCAGGCCTCCTACAATGAGCAGTTCTTC. This sequence encodes CASSLGQASYNEQFF. The variable domain in full, completed from reference TRBV11-2 and TRBJ2-1, reads EAGVAQSPRYKIIEKRQSVAFWCNPISGHATLYWYQQILGQGPKLLIQFQNNGVVDDSQLPKDRFSAERLKGVDSTLKIQPAKLEDSAVYLCASSLGQASYNEQFFGPGTRLTVL.

The chain uses TRBV3-1 (or the pseudogene TRBV3-2) and TRBJ2-7; 16 positions match TRBD2. V dropped 3 bases and J dropped 12; count of bases not matched to a gene: 11. This CDR3 contains 16 residues. CDR1 is LGHDT, CDR2 YNNKEL, per germline (reference sequence). CDR3 in amino acids: CASSHASGTSGRAPYF. In nucleotides, the CDR3 is TGTGCCAGCAGCCATGCGTCCGGGACTAGCGGGAGGGCCCCGTACTTC.

The J gene is TRBJ1-2, the V gene TRBV7-2, with D unclear. With 4 bases removed from V and 8 bases from J, the gap between germline ends came to 20 bases. The germline V gene encodes CDR1 SGHTA and CDR2 FQGNSA. The CDR3 loop spans 15 amino acids. The chain's CDR3 is CASSSISIGVEGYTF. CDR3 DNA sequence: TGTGCCAGCAGCTCGATATCGATCGGGGTTGAGGGCTACACCTTC.

The chain joins TRBV7-2 to TRBJ2-7; 7 positions match TRBD2. CDR1 and CDR2 from the germline V gene are SGHTA and FQGNSA. V dropped 3 bases and J dropped 5; count of bases not matched to a gene: 7. This CDR3 is 14 amino acids long. DNA of the CDR3: TGTGCCAGCAGCTTCGGACCTACTAGCGACGAGCAGTACTTC. Protein product: CASSFGPTSDEQYF.

Comment on this clone: This same CDR3 is encoded by further DNA sequences in the sample. V gene TRBV12-3 or TRBV12-4 combines with J gene TRBJ1-1; unclear D gene. Trimming removed 5 bases at V and 0 bases at J, with 7 bases between. The CDR3 is 13 amino acids. CDR3 residues: CASSRGLNTEAFF. CDR3 in DNA: TGTGCCAGCAGTCGGGGTCTGAACACTGAAGCTTTCTTT.

The chain employs TRBV18 and TRBJ2-2; 9 bases agree with TRBD1. CDR3 size: 16 residues. Trimming took 3 bases from V and 5 from J; bases not matched to a gene: 7. The germline V gene encodes CDR1 KGHSH and CDR2 LQKENI. CDR3 residues: CASSPPGTGFTGELFF. The CDR3 nucleotides read TGTGCCAGCTCACCGCCGGGGACAGGGTTTACCGGGGAGCTGTTTTTT.

The rearrangement links TRBV6-1 to TRBJ1-2, with D tentatively TRBD1 (5 bases). V was trimmed by 1 base and J by 13 bases, leaving 13 bases between them. The CDR3 contains 12 residues. Germline CDR1 MNHNS, CDR2 SASEGT. The CDR3 DNA sequence: TGTGCCAGCAGTGAAGGTTACAGGCGCGGCACCTTC. Amino acid sequence: CASSEGYRRGTF.

Remarks on this clone: A much larger clone is a single base away; this may be a read error. The chain links TRBV6-5 to TRBJ1-1; 9 positions agree with TRBD1. Germline V gene sequence: CDR1 MNHEY, CDR2 SVGAGI. The CDR3 is 13 amino acids. The junction had 1 base not matched to a gene; V was cut back by 6 bases and J by 2 bases. The CDR3 coding sequence is TGTGCCAGCAGGACAGGGGGAAACACTGAAGCTTTCTTT. It is translated as CASRTGGNTEAFF.